This entry features one T cell receptor (beta chain) sequence. This clonotype was seen only once. Its antigen is unknown. Base qualities are not at hand, and no much larger clone is one base apart. Just one read gives weak support. The treatment or condition label, read with the paper, signifies: in vitro stimulation with specific CMV peptide epitopes to enrich CMV-specific T cells. Sequencing instrument: Illumina HiSeq 1500. TCRdb trimmed the raw reads at Q25, called clones with MiXCR and kept productive beta chains. One record per CDR3 amino acid sequence lists the most common genes and DNA. For this sample the table gives approximately 1,000,000 distinct CDR3 sequences, of which 31% were detected only once. Jointly, the top ten make up around 15% of the sample. The CDR3 spans 11 residues, from the cysteine through the phenylalanine. Only CDR3 DNA remains: 33 bases, in frame from the first base. For CDR1 and CDR2, the germline V gene lists SNHLY and FYNNEI. V and J are truncated by 6 bases and 7 bases respectively, leaving an intervening sequence of 9 bases.

These data originate in a study of T cell repertoires in cytomegalovirus infection (dated by TCRdb to about 2019). The study in broad terms: The peptide stimulations were aimed at well-studied HLA-B-restricted epitopes as well as recently identified HLA-C-restricted CMV epitopes, whose presentation resists viral immunomodulation. Donor HLA type was relevant to the analysis, as public TCR beta signatures indicated carriage of CMV infection together with the matching HLA type.

General conclusions and limits of the study: The ex vivo response was dominated by HLA-C-restricted CMV-specific TCR beta clonotypes, which also provided the single most frequent clonotype in two of eight donors. Carriers of CMV infection plus the relevant HLA type were discriminated by the cumulative frequency of public TCR beta family members in the study cohort and in an independent 352-donor cohort.

The input for sequencing was cultured CD8+ T cells from PBMCs, taken from culture after CMV antigen stimulation. This chain joins TRBV2 to TRBJ1-2, and TRBD1 may be the D gene, going by 6 matching bases. The origin of this receptor is a human donor in good health (CMV status not recorded). Some clones in this sample may be carry-over from other donors' samples. CDR3 sequence: CASRNRAGYTF. The sequenced DNA is TGTGCCAGCAGAAACAGGGCTGGCTACACCTTC.